These 16 T cell receptor beta chains share one sample of origin, sequenced in a study of T-cell reconstitution after alpha-beta-depleted transplantation in children. Preparation of the TCRbeta library involved a method that used unique molecular identifiers. In TCRdb, the PCR reads were re-called with MiXCR into one record per CDR3 protein. The table includes approximately 250,000 distinct CDR3 sequences, around 8.9% detected once. Sequenced here: PBMCs from the stem cell graft donor, sampled from the stem cell graft. These receptors came from a human donor who donated a stem cell graft to a child with SCID.

This clonotype was detected ten times or more. V usage is TRBV20-1 and J usage is TRBJ1-1, with D possibly being TRBD1 (5 bases). This CDR3 comprises 12 residues. Trimming stripped 5 bases from V and 3 bases from J, with 10 bases between. Germline V gene sequence: CDR1 DFQATT, CDR2 SNEGSKA (reference sequence). The CDR3, as DNA: TGCAGTGCTCTCAGACAGTACACTGAAGCTTTCTTT. It is translated as CSALRQYTEAFF.

Many counts were recorded for this clonotype. The rearrangement uses TRBV5-1 and TRBJ2-3; the D gene is possibly TRBD2 (7 bases). Trimming removed 2 bases at V and 2 bases at J, with 21 bases between. The germline V gene encodes CDR1 SGHRS and CDR2 YFSETQ. The CDR3 length is 18 residues. DNA of the CDR3: TGCGCCAGCAGCTTAGGCGGGTCGCGGGGGCGCGTCACAGATACGCAGTATTTT. Encoded protein: CASSLGGSRGRVTDTQYF.

This clonotype was counted at least ten times. The rearrangement uses TRBV7-8 and TRBJ2-7, with TRBD1 identical over 11 bases. The CDR3 is 15 amino acids. The V gene end was trimmed by 3 bases and the J gene end by 3 bases; junction bases not matched to a gene: 4. CDR1 is SGHVS and CDR2 is FQNEAQ in the germline V gene. The CDR3 region is CASSFGTGGHYEQYF. CDR3 coding DNA: TGTGCCAGCAGCTTCGGGACAGGGGGGCACTACGAGCAGTACTTC. The variable domain in full, with the rest retrieved from reference TRBV7-8 and TRBJ2-7, is GAGVSQSPRYKVAKRGQDVALRCDPISGHVSLFWYQQALGQGPEFLTYFQNEAQLDKSGLPSDRFFAERPEGSVSTLKIQRTQQEDSAVYLCASSFGTGGHYEQYFGPGTRLTVT.

This clonotype was seen many times. The rearrangement joins TRBV5-1 to TRBJ1-2; D is unresolved. From germline, CDR1 is SGHRS and CDR2 YFSETQ. This CDR3 region has 15 residues. V shed 1 base and J shed 5 bases, with 15 bases lying between them. The CDR3 DNA is TGCGCCAGCAGCTTGCTGGACCAATTCGGGTATGGCTACACCTTC. It is translated as CASSLLDQFGYGYTF.

This clonotype was counted at least ten times. The chain joins TRBV5-1 to TRBJ1-3, with D possibly TRBD1 on 6 matching bases. The CDR3 extends over 13 amino acids. Germline V gene data show CDR1 as SGHRS and CDR2 as YFSETQ. V was cut by 4 bases and J by 7 bases, with 12 bases left in between. The CDR3 protein is CASSPGGGNTIYF. CDR3 bases: TGCGCCAGCAGCCCCGGTGGGGGCAACACCATATATTTT.

CDR3 region: CASGLTGKTGDNTEAFF. CDR3 DNA: TGTGCTAGTGGTTTGACGGGGAAAACAGGGGACAACACTGAAGCTTTCTTT. V gene TRBV12-5 combines with J gene TRBJ1-1; TRBD1 matches at 7 bases. This CDR3 contains 17 residues. The germline CDR1 and CDR2 sequences are LGHNT and FRNRAP. J lost 2 bases, V lost 2 bases, and 11 bases had no gene match.

This clonotype was seen repeatedly, ten times or more. The chain carries TRBV9 and TRBJ2-2, with D possibly TRBD2 on 6 matching bases. Germline V gene lookup returns CDR1 SGDLS and CDR2 YYNGEE. V lost 9 bases and J lost 2, with 26 bases in between. The CDR3 runs 18 residues. This chain's CDR3 is CATGPSGMGGFNTGELFF. Written as DNA, the CDR3 is TGTGCCACAGGTCCTAGTGGTATGGGGGGATTCAACACCGGGGAGCTGTTTTTT.

In this sample, this clonotype turned up many times. This chain joins TRBV2 and TRBJ1-5; D remains ambiguous. Germline CDR1 is SNHLY and CDR2 is FYNNEI. This CDR3 is built from 16 residues. V lost 1 base, J lost 6 bases, and 16 bases lay in between. DNA for the CDR3: TGTGCCAGCAGTGAAGGGTGGTCAGATAAAGGTCAGCCCCAGCATTTT. This encodes CASSEGWSDKGQPQHF.

Turning to this clonotype: Germline and junction disagree at one end, which may indicate a read error. Here the CDR3 reads CASSSPTWGGRQETQDF. CDR3 DNA: TGCGCCAGCAGCTCCCCAACCTGGGGGGGGCGGCAAGAGACCCAGGACTTC. J is TRBJ2-5 and V is TRBV5-1, with D maybe TRBD2 (7 bases). Germline V gene data show CDR1 as SGHRS and CDR2 as YFSETQ. CDR3 size: 17 residues.

This clonotype was seen at least ten times. The V and J genes are TRBV7-9 and TRBJ2-2; the D call may be TRBD1 or TRBD2 (6 bases each). The CDR3 covers 16 residues. Germline CDR1 is SEHNR and CDR2 is FQNEAQ (reference sequence). V lost 0 bases, J lost 3 bases, and 11 bases lay in between. The CDR3 is CASSLAEGEYTGELFF. For the CDR3, the DNA is TGTGCCAGCAGCTTAGCGGAGGGGGAGTACACCGGGGAGCTGTTTTTT.

This clonotype has a handful of counts. The V gene is TRBV5-1, the J gene TRBJ2-5; D is unclear. Germline V lookup: CDR1 SGHRS, CDR2 YFSETQ. There are 15 residues in the CDR3. Trimming cost V 0 bases and J 5 bases, with 14 bases left between them. The chain's CDR3 is CASSLGWAPKETQYF. CDR3 nucleotides: TGCGCCAGCAGCTTGGGATGGGCCCCGAAGGAGACCCAGTACTTC.

In its sample, this clonotype was seen many times. This chain connects TRBV5-8 to TRBJ1-2; TRBD1 aligns across 8 bases. After removal of 5 bases from V and 4 bases from J, the junction contained 10 bases not matched to a gene. Germline V gene data show CDR1 as SGHTS and CDR2 as YDEGEE. This CDR3 spans 15 amino acids. CDR3 DNA: TGTGCCAGCAGGCCAAGTGGACAGGGACTCTATGGCTACACCTTC. Translating it yields CASRPSGQGLYGYTF.

A word on this clonotype: One junction end disagrees with the germline gene, perhaps due to a read error. The chain is built from TRBV7-2 and TRBJ2-7, with D perhaps TRBD2 (5 bases). The CDR3 has 11 residues. Germline CDR1 reads SGHTA; CDR2 reads FQGNSA. CDR3 protein: CATSSFGEHYF. In DNA form, the CDR3 reads TGTGCCACCAGCTCCTTTGGGGAGCACTACTTC. Full variable domain (missing parts from reference TRBV7-2 and TRBJ2-7): GAGVSQSPSNKVTEKGKDVELRCDPISGHTALYWYRQSLGQGLEFLIYFQGNSAPDKSGLPSDRFSAERTGGSVSTLTIQRTQQEDSAVYLCATSSFGEHYFGPGTRLTVT.

This clonotype was recorded at least ten times. This chain joins TRBV6-5 and TRBJ1-5; D remains unclear. Per the germline V gene, CDR1 is MNHEY and CDR2 is SVGAGI. The CDR3 contains 15 residues. V was pared by 0 bases and J by 1 base, with 7 bases between. CDR3 DNA: TGTGCCAGCAGTTACTCGTTGGGGAGCAATCAGCCCCAGCATTTT. Protein product: CASSYSLGSNQPQHF.

This clonotype was counted at least ten times. The chain recombines TRBV5-1 with TRBJ2-3; D call uncertain. Trimming took 0 bases from V and 4 from J, leaving 9 bases between them. This CDR3 spans 14 amino acids. Germline V CDR1 and CDR2: SGHRS, YFSETQ. The CDR3 sequence is CASSLEQTADTQYF. The CDR3 DNA is TGCGCCAGCAGCTTGGAACAGACCGCAGATACGCAGTATTTT.

This clonotype was recorded at least ten times. The genes are TRBV3-1 and TRBJ1-1, with TRBD1 as a possible D gene (6 bases). Trimming pared 2 bases from V and 8 bases from J, leaving 15 bases between. Germline assignment: CDR1 LGHDT and CDR2 YNNKEL (reference sequence). CDR3 length equals 14 residues. The CDR3 region is CASSQKKRTAEAFF. DNA of the CDR3: TGTGCCAGCAGCCAAAAAAAACGGACAGCCGAAGCTTTCTTT.